This TCR beta chain was documented in a study of regulatory T cells in long-lasting Graves disease. The study's findings and limits: Persistent disease was characterized by preferential usage of TRBV28, TRBJ1-2 and TRBJ2-5. TCR diversity was lower in persistent than newly diagnosed Graves' disease.

Time point specified: persistent/refractory GD, antithyroid drugs over 5 years with positive TRAb. Extracted PBMC RNA gave rise to the TCR library. The authors built TCR beta libraries using iRepertoire HTBI primers and Arm-PCR of CDR3 regions. TCRdb independently ran MiXCR on the multiplex PCR reads; one entry per CDR3 protein. The sample holds roughly 400,000 distinct CDR3 sequences, less than 25% seen once. Remarks on this clonotype: Its antigen is as yet unknown.

CDR3 size: 17 residues. V shed 2 bases and J shed 0 bases, with 13 bases lying between them. Germline CDR1 and CDR2: SGHTA and FQGNSA. The TCR comes from a female donor with Graves disease. J is TRBJ2-2 and V is TRBV7-2; possible D gene TRBD1, 5 bases. Here the sequenced sample was peripheral blood mononuclear cells (PBMCs), taken when the disease was refractory, from a patient treated with antithyroid drugs. CDR3 sequence (DNA): TGTGCCAGCAGCTTATATGGGGCCGAATCGAACACCGGGGAGCTGTTTTTT. Its protein is CASSLYGAESNTGELFF. The full variable domain, in which reference TRBV7-2 and TRBJ2-2 provide the parts outside the CDR3, is GAGVSQSPSNKVTEKGKDVELRCDPISGHTALYWYRQSLGQGLEFLIYFQGNSAPDKSGLPSDRFSAERTGGSVSTLTIQRTQQEDSAVYLCASSLYGAESNTGELFFGEGSRLTVL.